The 24 T cell receptor beta chains presented below share a single source sample, sequenced in a study of T cell responses to AZD1222 COVID-19 vaccine. Only in-frame clones appear in the TCRdb table, and some are missing; sequencing was by immunoSEQ multiplex PCR. The sample yields roughly 66,000 clones, 75% to 85% seen once. The sequences come from peripheral blood, collected on day 0 of AZD1222 vaccination. Receptors were obtained from an adult in good health.

This sequence joins TRBV27 and TRBJ1-2; the match to TRBD1 covers 10 bases. Germline assignment: CDR1 MNHEY and CDR2 SMNVEV (reference sequence). The CDR3 totals 13 residues. Germline trimming cut 6 bases from V and 3 bases from J; bases unmatched to any gene: 1. The CDR3 DNA follows: TGTGCCAGCAGGGGGACAGGGGACTATGGCTACACCTTC. Its protein is CASRGTGDYGYTF.

The CDR3 DNA sequence: TGTGCCAGCAGACCCCGACCCAATCAGCCCCAGCATTTT. This gives the protein CASRPRPNQPQHF. This rearrangement joins TRBV6-5 to TRBJ1-5; no clear D. There are 13 residues in the CDR3. Germline CDR1 reads MNHEY; CDR2 reads SVGAGI. V lost 6 bases, J lost 3 bases, and 9 bases lay in between.

The chain is built from TRBV12-3 or TRBV12-4 and TRBJ2-7; no definite D call. The CDR3 has 12 residues. Trimming cost V 7 bases and J 4 bases, with 11 bases left between them. CDR3 DNA sequence: TGTGCCAGCAAACTTGGGCCGTACGAGCAGTACTTC. As protein: CASKLGPYEQYF.

This sequence joins TRBV11-2 and TRBJ2-2, with D hard to call. The CDR3 sequence is 13 residues long. Germline V CDR1 and CDR2: SGHAT, FQNNGV. The V and J ends lost 4 bases and 4 bases respectively, with 7 bases between them. In nucleotides, the CDR3 is TGTGCCAGCAGCTCAGGACCCACCGGGGAGCTGTTTTTT. This translates into CASSSGPTGELFF.

This chain joins TRBV9 and TRBJ2-2; a weak D match, TRBD2 (5 bases). The CDR3 consists of 17 residues. Trimming removed 2 bases from V and 2 bases from J, with 16 bases in between. From germline, CDR1 is SGDLS and CDR2 YYNGEE. The CDR3 DNA is TGTGCCAGCAGCGTTCCGCGAGGGCAGCTAAACACCGGGGAGCTGTTTTTT. Amino acid sequence: CASSVPRGQLNTGELFF.

The genes are TRBV6-5 and TRBJ2-2, with a tentative D call TRBD2 (6 bases). The CDR3 is made up of 12 amino acids. Trimming took 4 bases from V and 6 from J, leaving 6 bases between them. Germline assignment: CDR1 MNHEY and CDR2 SVGAGI. In DNA, the CDR3 is TGTGCCAGCAGTTGGGGGGCCGGGGAGCTGTTTTTT. Amino acid sequence: CASSWGAGELFF.

The CDR3 loop is CASSIANNLNTEAFF. CDR3 nucleotide sequence: TGTGCCAGTAGTATTGCTAACAACCTGAACACTGAAGCTTTCTTT. This rearrangement joins TRBV19 to TRBJ1-1; no clear D. V lost 3 bases and J 0 bases, leaving 11 bases between the germline ends. There are 15 residues in the CDR3. Germline V lookup: CDR1 LNHDA, CDR2 SQIVND (reference sequence).

This clone was seen a single time. This chain connects TRBV4-1 to TRBJ2-1, with D perhaps TRBD1 or TRBD2 (6 bases each). There are 16 residues in the CDR3. V dropped 0 bases and J dropped 3 bases, with 12 bases sitting between them. From germline, CDR1 is MGHRA and CDR2 YSYEKL. The CDR3 loop is CASSQEGGGLYNEQFF. CDR3 DNA sequence: TGCGCCAGCAGCCAAGAGGGGGGCGGCCTCTACAATGAGCAGTTCTTC.

The CDR3 DNA reads as TGTGCCAGCAGCACCTCGCCCATGAGCACAGATACGCAGTATTTT. This gives the protein CASSTSPMSTDTQYF. This chain links TRBV11-3 with TRBJ2-3; no firm D call. CDR3 size: 15 residues. Germline V gene lookup returns CDR1 SGHNT and CDR2 YENEEA. The V gene lost 5 bases and the J gene lost 0 bases, with 12 bases spanning the gap. Based on the CDR3 plus reference TRBV11-3 and TRBJ2-3, the full variable domain is EAGVVQSPRYKIIEKKQPVAFWCNPISGHNTLYWYLQNLGQGPELLIRYENEEAVDDSQLPKDRFSAERLKGVDSTLKIQPAELGDSAVYLCASSTSPMSTDTQYFGPGTRLTVL.

The chain recombines TRBV24-1 with TRBJ2-1, with TRBD1 matching over 8 bases. This CDR3 has 17 residues. With 5 bases clipped from V and 6 bases from J, the junction kept 14 bases outside the gene matches. CDR1 is KGHDR, CDR2 SFDVKD, per germline. For the CDR3, the DNA is TGTGCCACCAGTGCCGCACCTCAGGGGGCTTTCGGCAATGAGCAGTTCTTC. Protein: CATSAAPQGAFGNEQFF.

The chain uses TRBV7-9 and TRBJ1-1; D may be TRBD1 (6 bases). CDR1 is SEHNR and CDR2 is FQNEAQ in the germline V gene (reference sequence). Trimming removed 5 bases from V and 3 bases from J, with 10 bases in between. The CDR3 is 13 amino acids. The CDR3 here is CASSPRGDTEAFF. The CDR3 DNA follows: TGTGCCAGCAGCCCCAGGGGAGACACTGAAGCTTTCTTT.

The J gene is TRBJ1-2, the V gene TRBV6-5, with TRBD1 as a possible D gene (5 bases). This CDR3 spans 14 amino acids. Germline V gene sequence: CDR1 MNHEY, CDR2 SVGAGI. V was clipped by 7 bases and J by 7 bases, with 19 bases between them. The CDR3 bases are TGTGCCAGCATGTCCTCAGCCGGGACGGGTGGCTACACCTTC. Translation gives CASMSSAGTGGYTF.

As concerns this clone: Being one base from a much bigger clone, this may be a read error. This chain uses TRBV4-2 with TRBJ1-3; 7 nucleotides match TRBD1. V shed 5 bases, J shed 0 bases, and the junction held 4 bases outside the gene matches. CDR1 is LGHNA and CDR2 is YNFKEQ in the germline V gene. The CDR3 covers 15 residues. The CDR3 spells CASSADRVSGNTIYF. The CDR3 bases are TGTGCCAGCAGCGCCGACAGGGTCTCTGGAAACACCATATATTTT.

The chain carries TRBV12-3 or TRBV12-4 and TRBJ1-1; D unresolved. The CDR3 is 12 residues long. V lost 6 bases and J lost 0, with 5 bases in between. The DNA of the CDR3 is TGTGCCAGCAGCCCCCTGAACACTGAAGCTTTCTTT. This sequence encodes CASSPLNTEAFF.

The chain uses TRBV7-9 and TRBJ1-3, with no clear D. V shed 4 bases and J shed 2 bases, with 6 bases lying between them. This CDR3 spans 13 amino acids. Germline V gene data show CDR1 as SEHNR and CDR2 as FQNEAQ (reference sequence). The CDR3 DNA sequence: TGTGCCAGCAGCTACCCTACTGGAAACACCATATATTTT. Translating it yields CASSYPTGNTIYF.

The CDR3 DNA sequence: TGTGCCAGCAGAACGGGACTGAACTATGGCTACACCTTC. Its protein product is CASRTGLNYGYTF. The rearrangement joins TRBV27 to TRBJ1-2; D might be TRBD1 (5 bases). Trimming cost V 6 bases and J 2 bases, with 10 bases left between them. The CDR3 runs to 13 residues. Germline values: CDR1 MNHEY, CDR2 SMNVEV (reference sequence).

This chain links TRBV9 with TRBJ2-7; unclear D gene. V shed 1 base and J shed 6 bases, with 11 bases lying between them. Germline CDR1 reads SGDLS; CDR2 reads YYNGEE. CDR3 length: 13 residues. CDR3 DNA sequence: TGTGCCAGCAGCGTATCCCCAGGCTCCGAGCAGTACTTC. The encoded protein is CASSVSPGSEQYF.

The gene calls are TRBV13 and TRBJ2-4; TRBD2 matches 13 bases. Germline CDR1 PRHDT, CDR2 FYEKMQ (reference sequence). This CDR3 is 17 amino acids long. V trimming: 5 bases; J trimming: 1 base; junction bases outside the gene matches: 5. The CDR3 loop reads CASSGGLAGWAKNIQYF. Here the CDR3 DNA reads TGTGCCAGCAGCGGGGGACTAGCGGGGTGGGCCAAAAACATTCAGTACTTC.

This chain joins TRBV5-4 and TRBJ1-3; no firm D call. V gave up 4 bases and J gave up 0 bases, with 5 bases separating them. The CDR3 covers 13 residues. The germline CDR1 and CDR2 sequences are SGHNT and YYREEE (reference sequence). The CDR3: CASSVASGNTIYF. CDR3 nucleotides: TGTGCCAGCAGCGTTGCCTCTGGAAACACCATATATTTT.

This clone has just one count. The chain combines TRBV7-6 with TRBJ2-2, with D possibly matching TRBD2 (6 bases). From germline, CDR1 is SGHVS and CDR2 FNYEAQ. The V and J ends lost 5 bases and 0 bases respectively, with 13 bases between them. The CDR3 is made up of 16 amino acids. CDR3 sequence (DNA): TGTGCCAGCAGCCAGCAAGCGGGCGCGAACACCGGGGAGCTGTTTTTT. This sequence encodes CASSQQAGANTGELFF.

V is TRBV6-6 and J is TRBJ2-2, with 9 bases identical to TRBD1. This CDR3 is 15 amino acids long. J lost 7 bases, V lost 2 bases, and 5 bases had no gene match. The germline V gene has CDR1 MNHNY and CDR2 SVGAGI (reference sequence). The CDR3 bases are TGTGCCAGCAGTTACCAACAGGGGGCGATCGGGGAGCTGTTTTTT. Protein product: CASSYQQGAIGELFF.

This CDR3 reads CASSPRGGTQGETQYF. CDR3 nucleotides: TGTGCCAGCAGTCCTCGCGGGGGGACACAGGGAGAGACCCAGTACTTC. This chain connects TRBV7-3 to TRBJ2-5, with TRBD2 matching over 8 bases. There are 16 residues in the CDR3. Germline CDR1 SGHTA, CDR2 FQGTGA. Trimming took 6 bases from V and 4 from J; bases not matched to a gene: 13.

V usage is TRBV27 and J usage is TRBJ1-1; D is ambiguous. Per the germline V gene, CDR1 is MNHEY and CDR2 is SMNVEV (reference sequence). Trimming cost V 9 bases and J 9 bases, with 14 bases left between them. The CDR3 covers 11 residues. The CDR3 reads CASYKSGKAFF. The CDR3, as DNA: TGTGCCAGTTATAAGTCGGGTAAAGCTTTCTTT.

The chain couples TRBV10-1 to TRBJ2-1; no clear D. Trimming pared 0 bases from V and 7 bases from J, leaving 13 bases between. This CDR3 has 15 residues. Germline V gene data show CDR1 as WNHNN and CDR2 as SYGVQD (reference sequence). CDR3 coding DNA: TGCGCCAGCAGTGAGTCCTCCACCATGTCGAATGAGCAGTTCTTC. Encoded protein: CASSESSTMSNEQFF.